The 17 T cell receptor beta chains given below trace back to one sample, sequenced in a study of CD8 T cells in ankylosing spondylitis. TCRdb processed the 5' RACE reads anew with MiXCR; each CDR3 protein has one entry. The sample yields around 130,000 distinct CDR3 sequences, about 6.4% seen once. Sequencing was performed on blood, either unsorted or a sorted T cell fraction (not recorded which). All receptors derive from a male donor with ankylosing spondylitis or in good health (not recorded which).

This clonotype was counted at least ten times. CDR3 DNA sequence: TGTGCCAGCAGTTCACAGGTTTCTGGGGCCAACGTCCTGACTTTC. Translated: CASSSQVSGANVLTF. The J gene is TRBJ2-6, the V gene TRBV28, with D possibly matching TRBD1 (5 bases). Germline V gene sequence: CDR1 MDHEN, CDR2 SYDVKM. Trimming removed 4 bases at V and 1 base at J, with 8 bases between. This CDR3 has 15 amino acids.

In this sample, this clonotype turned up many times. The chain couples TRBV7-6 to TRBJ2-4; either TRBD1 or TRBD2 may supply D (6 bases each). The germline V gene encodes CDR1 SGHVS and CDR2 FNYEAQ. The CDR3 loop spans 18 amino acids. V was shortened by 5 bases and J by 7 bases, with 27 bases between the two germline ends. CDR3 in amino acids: CASSALDPGASSGNIQYF. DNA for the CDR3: TGTGCCAGCAGCGCCCTCGATCCGGGGGCGAGTTCGGGCAACATTCAGTACTTC.

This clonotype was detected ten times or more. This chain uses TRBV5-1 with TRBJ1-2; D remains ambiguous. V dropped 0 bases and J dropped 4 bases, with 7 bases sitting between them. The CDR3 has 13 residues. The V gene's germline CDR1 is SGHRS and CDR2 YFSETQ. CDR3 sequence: CASSLEAGYGYTF. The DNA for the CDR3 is TGCGCCAGCAGCTTGGAGGCAGGCTATGGCTACACCTTC.

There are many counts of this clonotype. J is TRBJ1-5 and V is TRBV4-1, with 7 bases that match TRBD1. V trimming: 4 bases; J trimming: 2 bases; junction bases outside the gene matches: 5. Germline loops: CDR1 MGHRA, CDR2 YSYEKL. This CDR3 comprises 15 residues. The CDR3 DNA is TGCGCCAGCAGCCTCCCTGACAGGGGCAATCAGCCCCAGCATTTT. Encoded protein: CASSLPDRGNQPQHF.

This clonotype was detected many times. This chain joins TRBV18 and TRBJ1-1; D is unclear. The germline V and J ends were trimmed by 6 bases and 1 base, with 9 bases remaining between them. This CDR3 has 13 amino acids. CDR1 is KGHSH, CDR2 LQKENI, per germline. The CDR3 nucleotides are TGTGCCAGCTCCGCGGACCGGAACACTGAAGCTTTCTTT. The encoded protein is CASSADRNTEAFF.

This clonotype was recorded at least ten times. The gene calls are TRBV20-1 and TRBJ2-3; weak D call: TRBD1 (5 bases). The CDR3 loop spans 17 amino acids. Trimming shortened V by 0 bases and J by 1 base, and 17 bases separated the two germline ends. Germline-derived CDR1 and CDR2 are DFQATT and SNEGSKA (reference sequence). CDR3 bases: TGCAGTGCTAGAGACCCCCCCGGACAACTGGGCACAGATACGCAGTATTTT. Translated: CSARDPPGQLGTDTQYF.

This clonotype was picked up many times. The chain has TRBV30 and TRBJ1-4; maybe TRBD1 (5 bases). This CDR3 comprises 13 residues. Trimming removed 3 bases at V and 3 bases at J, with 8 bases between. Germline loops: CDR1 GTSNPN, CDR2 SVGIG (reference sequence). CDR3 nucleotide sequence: TGTGCCTGGAGGAGGGGACCTAATGAAAAACTGTTTTTT. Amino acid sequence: CAWRRGPNEKLFF.

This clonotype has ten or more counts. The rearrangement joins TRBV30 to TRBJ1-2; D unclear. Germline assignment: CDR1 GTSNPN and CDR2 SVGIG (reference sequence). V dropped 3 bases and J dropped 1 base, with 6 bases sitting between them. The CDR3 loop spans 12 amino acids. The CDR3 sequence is CAWSNINYGYTF. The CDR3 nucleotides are TGTGCCTGGAGCAATATTAACTATGGCTACACCTTC.

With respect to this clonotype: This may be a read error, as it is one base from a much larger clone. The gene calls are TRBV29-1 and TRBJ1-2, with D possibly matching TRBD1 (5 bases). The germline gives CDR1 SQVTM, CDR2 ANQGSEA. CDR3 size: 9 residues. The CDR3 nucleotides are TGCAGCGTTGAGAGGGGTAGCCGCTTC. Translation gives CSVERGSRF.

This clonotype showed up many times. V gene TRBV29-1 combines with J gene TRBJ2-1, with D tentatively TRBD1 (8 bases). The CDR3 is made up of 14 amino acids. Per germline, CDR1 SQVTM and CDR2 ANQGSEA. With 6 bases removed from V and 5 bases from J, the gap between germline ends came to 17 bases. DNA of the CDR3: TGCAGCGTCGGCGGACAGGGAGGGGACAATGAGCAGTTCTTC. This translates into CSVGGQGGDNEQFF.

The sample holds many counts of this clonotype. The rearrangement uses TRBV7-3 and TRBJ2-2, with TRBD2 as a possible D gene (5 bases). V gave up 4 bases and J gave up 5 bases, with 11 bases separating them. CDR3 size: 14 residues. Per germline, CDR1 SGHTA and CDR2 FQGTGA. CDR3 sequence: CASSSTRGTGELFF. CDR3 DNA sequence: TGTGCCAGCAGCTCTACACGAGGGACCGGGGAGCTGTTTTTT.

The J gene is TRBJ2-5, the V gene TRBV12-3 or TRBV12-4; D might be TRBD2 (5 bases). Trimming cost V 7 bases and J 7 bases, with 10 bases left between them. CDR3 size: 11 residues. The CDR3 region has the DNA TGTGCCAGCATCTCCGGGATGACCCAGTACTTC. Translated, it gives CASISGMTQYF.

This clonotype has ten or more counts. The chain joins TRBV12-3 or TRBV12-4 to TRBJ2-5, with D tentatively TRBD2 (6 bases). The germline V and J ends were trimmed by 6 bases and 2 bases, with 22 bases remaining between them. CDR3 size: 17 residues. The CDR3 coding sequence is TGTGCCAGCAGCTCCCCGTTGGCAGCGGGCGGACAAGAGACCCAGTACTTC. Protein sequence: CASSSPLAAGGQETQYF.

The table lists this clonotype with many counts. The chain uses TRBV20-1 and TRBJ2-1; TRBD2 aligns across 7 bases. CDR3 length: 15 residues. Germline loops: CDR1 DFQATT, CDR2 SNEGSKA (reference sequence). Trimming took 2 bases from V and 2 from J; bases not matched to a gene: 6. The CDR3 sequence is CSARIPGLTYNEQFF. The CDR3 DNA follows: TGCAGTGCTAGAATACCGGGACTAACCTACAATGAGCAGTTCTTC.

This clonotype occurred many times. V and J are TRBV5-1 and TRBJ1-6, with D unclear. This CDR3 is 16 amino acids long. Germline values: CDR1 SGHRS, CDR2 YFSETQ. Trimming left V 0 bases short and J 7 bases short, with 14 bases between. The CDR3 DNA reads TGCGCCAGCAGCTTGGGCGAATTCCGGGAGAATTCACCCCTCCACTTT. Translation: CASSLGEFRENSPLHF.

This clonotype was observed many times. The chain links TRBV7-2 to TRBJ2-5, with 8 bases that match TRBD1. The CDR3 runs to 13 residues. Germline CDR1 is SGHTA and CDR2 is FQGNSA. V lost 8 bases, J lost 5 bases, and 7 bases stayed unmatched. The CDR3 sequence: CASSTGVGETQYF. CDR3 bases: TGTGCCAGCTCGACAGGGGTTGGGGAGACCCAGTACTTC.

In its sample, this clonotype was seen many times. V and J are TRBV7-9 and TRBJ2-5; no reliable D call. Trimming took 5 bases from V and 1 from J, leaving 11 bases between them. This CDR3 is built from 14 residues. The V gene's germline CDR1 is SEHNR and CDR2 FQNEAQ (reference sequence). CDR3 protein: CASSPGSVQETQYF. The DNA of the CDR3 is TGTGCCAGCAGCCCTGGGTCCGTCCAAGAGACCCAGTACTTC.